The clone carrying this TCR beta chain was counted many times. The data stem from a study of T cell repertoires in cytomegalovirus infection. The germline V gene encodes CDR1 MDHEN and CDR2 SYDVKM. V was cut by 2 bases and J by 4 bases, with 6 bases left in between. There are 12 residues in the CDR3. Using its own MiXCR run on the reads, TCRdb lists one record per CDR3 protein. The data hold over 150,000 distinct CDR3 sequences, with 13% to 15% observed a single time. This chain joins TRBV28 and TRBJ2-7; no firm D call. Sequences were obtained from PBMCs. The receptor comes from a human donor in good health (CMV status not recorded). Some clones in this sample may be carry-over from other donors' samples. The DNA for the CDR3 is TGTGCCAGCAGTTTAATCGGTTACGAGCAGTACTTC. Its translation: CASSLIGYEQYF.